The subject of this entry is one TCR beta chain. Generated by immunoSEQ multiplex PCR, the TCRdb table keeps only in-frame clones and is missing some. The sample lists 200,000 to 250,000 clones, 82% occurring once. This specimen belongs to a study of blood T cell repertoires in COVID-19. V gave up 2 bases and J gave up 5 bases; unmatched junction bases: 4. This CDR3 has 15 amino acids. Looked up from germline, CDR1 is SGHTA and CDR2 is FQGNSA. The study assigned cohorts using participant-reported clinical history. This chain connects TRBV7-2 to TRBJ1-5, with TRBD1 matching over 9 bases. The source of this sequence is a woman aged 55-75 years who had recovered from COVID-19. The sequenced material came from PBMCs or T cells enriched from blood (not recorded which). CDR3 coding DNA: TGTGCCAGCAGCTTACAACAGGGGGCTGATCAGCCCCAGCATTTT. It specifies CASSLQQGADQPQHF.